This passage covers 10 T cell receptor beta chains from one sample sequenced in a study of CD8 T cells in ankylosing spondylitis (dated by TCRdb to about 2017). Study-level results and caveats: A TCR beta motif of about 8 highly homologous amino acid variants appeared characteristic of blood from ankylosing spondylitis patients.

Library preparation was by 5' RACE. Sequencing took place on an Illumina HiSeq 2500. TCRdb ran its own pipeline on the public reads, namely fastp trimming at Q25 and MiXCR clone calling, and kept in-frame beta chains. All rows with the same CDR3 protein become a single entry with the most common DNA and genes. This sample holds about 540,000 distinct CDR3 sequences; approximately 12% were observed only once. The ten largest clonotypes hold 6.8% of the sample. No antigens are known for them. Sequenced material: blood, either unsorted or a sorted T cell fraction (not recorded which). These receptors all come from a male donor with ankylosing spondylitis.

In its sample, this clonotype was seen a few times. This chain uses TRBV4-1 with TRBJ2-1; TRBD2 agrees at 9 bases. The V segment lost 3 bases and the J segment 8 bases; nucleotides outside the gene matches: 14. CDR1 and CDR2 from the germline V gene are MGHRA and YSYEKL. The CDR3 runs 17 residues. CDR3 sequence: CASSQPISGRVGDEQFF. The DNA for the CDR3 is TGCGCCAGCAGCCAGCCCATTAGCGGGAGAGTCGGCGATGAGCAGTTCTTC.

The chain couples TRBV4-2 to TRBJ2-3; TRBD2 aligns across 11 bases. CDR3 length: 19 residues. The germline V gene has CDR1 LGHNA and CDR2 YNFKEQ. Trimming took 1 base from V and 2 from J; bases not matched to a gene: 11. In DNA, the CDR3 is TGTGCCAGCAGCCAAGGGACAGAGGGGACTAGCGGCGCCACAGATACGCAGTATTTT. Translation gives CASSQGTEGTSGATDTQYF.

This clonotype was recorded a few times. The DNA for the CDR3 is TGCGCCAGCAGCTTGGAACAGAGGCCAGATACGCAGTATTTT. The encoded protein is CASSLEQRPDTQYF. The gene calls are TRBV5-1 and TRBJ2-3; unclear D gene. Trimming cost V 0 bases and J 4 bases, with 9 bases left between them. The length of the CDR3 is 14 residues. The germline gives CDR1 SGHRS, CDR2 YFSETQ.

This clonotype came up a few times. The DNA of the CDR3 is TGTGCCTGGAGTTTGCTACCGGGCCCTGGAAACACCATATATTTT. As protein: CAWSLLPGPGNTIYF. V and J are TRBV30 and TRBJ1-3; D not certain. Germline V CDR1 and CDR2: GTSNPN, SVGIG (reference sequence). The CDR3 spans 15 residues. Trimming stripped 2 bases from V and 2 bases from J, with 13 bases between. Complete variable domain (other parts from reference TRBV30 and TRBJ1-3): SQTIHQWPATLVQPVGSPLSLECTVEGTSNPNLYWYRQAAGRGLQLLFYSVGIGQISSEVPQNLSASRPQDRQFILSSKKLLLSDSGFYLCAWSLLPGPGNTIYFGEGSWLTVV.

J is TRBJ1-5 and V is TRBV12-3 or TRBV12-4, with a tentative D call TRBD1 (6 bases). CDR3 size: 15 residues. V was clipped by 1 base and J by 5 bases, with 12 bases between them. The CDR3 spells CASSLEVWTDQPQHF. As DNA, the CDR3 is TGTGCCAGCAGTTTAGAAGTGTGGACAGATCAGCCCCAGCATTTT.

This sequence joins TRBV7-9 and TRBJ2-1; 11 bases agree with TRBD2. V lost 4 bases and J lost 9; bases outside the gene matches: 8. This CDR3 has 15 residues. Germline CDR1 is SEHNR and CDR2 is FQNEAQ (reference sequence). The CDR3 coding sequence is TGTGCCAGCAGCTCCACTAGCGGGAGTCGTGGTGAGCAGTTCTTC. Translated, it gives CASSSTSGSRGEQFF.

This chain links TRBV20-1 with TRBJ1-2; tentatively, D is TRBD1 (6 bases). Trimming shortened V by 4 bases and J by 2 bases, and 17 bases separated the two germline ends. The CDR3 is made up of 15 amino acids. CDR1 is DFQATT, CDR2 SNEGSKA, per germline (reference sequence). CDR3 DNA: TGCAGTGCTACTCTAGGGCAGGGGCCCAACTATGGCTACACCTTC. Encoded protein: CSATLGQGPNYGYTF.

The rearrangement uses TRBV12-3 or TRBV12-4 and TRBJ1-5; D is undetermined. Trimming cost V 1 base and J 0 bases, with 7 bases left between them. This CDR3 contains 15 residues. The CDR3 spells CASSLGAYSNQPQHF. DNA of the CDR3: TGTGCCAGCAGTTTAGGCGCCTATAGCAATCAGCCCCAGCATTTT.

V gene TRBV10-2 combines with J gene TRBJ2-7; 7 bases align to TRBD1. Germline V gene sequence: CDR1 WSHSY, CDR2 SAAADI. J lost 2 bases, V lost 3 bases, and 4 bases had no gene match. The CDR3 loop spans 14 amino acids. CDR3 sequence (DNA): TGCGCCAGCAGTGACTGGGACAGACCCTACGAGCAGTACTTC. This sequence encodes CASSDWDRPYEQYF.

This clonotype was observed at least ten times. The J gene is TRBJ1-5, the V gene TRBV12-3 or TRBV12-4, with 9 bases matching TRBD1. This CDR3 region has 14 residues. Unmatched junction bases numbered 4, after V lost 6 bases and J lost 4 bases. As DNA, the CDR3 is TGTGCCAGCAGCCCGGGACAGGGAAATCAGCCCCAGCATTTT. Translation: CASSPGQGNQPQHF.